This T cell receptor beta chain was identified during a study of Graves' ophthalmopathy and Graves' hyperthyroidism (dated by TCRdb to 2016 to 2018). In terms of the full investigation: A patient counted as having stable hyperthyroidism if there was no progression to ophthalmopathy within 18 months of follow-up. After sampling, hyperthyroidism patients received methimazole starting at 30 mg daily, and ophthalmopathy patients received high-dose intravenous methylprednisolone. A discovery set of 95 to 100 patients (43 ophthalmopathy, 55 to 60 stable hyperthyroidism) was enrolled to explore V-J signatures distinguishing ophthalmopathy from hyperthyroidism. In total, under 150 blood samples were TCR-sequenced: 40 to 45 ophthalmopathy, around 75 hyperthyroidism and 17 hyperthyroidism-to-ophthalmopathy patients. To tell Graves' ophthalmopathy apart from Graves' hyperthyroidism, and to predict which patients would progress to ophthalmopathy, the study relied on TCR beta repertoire signatures. T-cell repertoires of thyroid tissue and blood were compared in more than 5 hyperthyroidism patients. For independent validation, a separate cohort was made up of approximately 18 hyperthyroidism patients plus 17 patients who later progressed from hyperthyroidism to ophthalmopathy.

For repertoire sequencing, the TCR beta CDR3 regions were amplified from RNA transcripts. A first-round RT-PCR used HTBI primers with the Qiagen OneStep RT-PCR kit, followed by a second-round multiplex PCR, size selection and purification. Sequencing of the libraries was carried out on an Illumina HiSeq2000 in paired-end mode with 100 bp reads. The original methods were these. Reads were processed with SOAPnuke, discarding reads with adapters, uncalled bases, mean Phred below 15, or no exact constant-primer or identifier match. COPE v1.2.5 was used to merge high-quality paired reads. Unique nucleotide sequences were defined as clonotypes and aligned to IMGT TRB V, D and J references using MiTCR v1.1. The analysis was limited to V-J combinations with a frequency above 0.0001, which together covered 99% to 99.2% of repertoires. A TCR clonal expansion and chaos score per V-J combination was defined as the ratio of F50 clonal expansion to chaos observed in the TCRdist matrix. Welch's t-statistics and random forest were used to narrow the features down to around 12 V-J combinations, which were then fed into a naive Bayes classifier. The similarity between thyroid and blood repertoires was quantified using the Morisita-Horn index. TCRdb itself trimmed the public reads at Q25 with fastp, ran MiXCR and retained productive beta chains. For every CDR3 protein sequence, its rows merge into one entry that carries the most common genes and DNA. These V and J calls are TCRdb output, not the study's own analysis. This sample is represented by about 600,000 distinct CDR3 sequences; less than 45% of them were singletons. The top ten constitute about 4% of the sample.

Patients with hyperthyroidism were aged 18 to 65 years, had been newly diagnosed, and had a disease duration of less than 2 months. Patients with other autoimmune diseases, uncontrolled infections, pregnancy or lactation were excluded. Diagnosis was based on clinical symptoms, serum thyroxine, TRAb, thyroid ultrasound and orbital computed tomography. Total RNA was extracted using Trizol reagent, and RNA quality was checked on an Agilent 2100 Bioanalyzer. This clonotype was seen many times. Its antigen is not yet known. Base qualities are missing; no much larger clone stands one base away. Study-wide conclusions, independent of this receptor: In cross-validation, the 13-signature model distinguished ophthalmopathy from stable hyperthyroidism with just over 85% sensitivity and 81.08% specificity, while in the test set the corresponding values were 80% and 75%. In validation, the model predicted ophthalmopathy progression with about 71% sensitivity and roughly 72% specificity; 12 predicted patients were CT-confirmed with GO in a median of around 6 months. Most expanded thyroid clonotypes with frequency above 0.001 were also detected in blood, suggesting blood repertoires may reflect the thyroid immune response. No statistical method was used to predetermine the sample size, and group allocation was not hidden from the investigators.

A distance of 13 bases separates the germline ends of V and J, which lose 2 bases and 6 bases respectively. CDR1 ENHRY and CDR2 SYGVKD are derived from the germline V gene. The CDR3 sequence holds 14 residues, the cysteine and phenylalanine included. The sequence is cut down to CDR3 DNA, 42 bases in frame from base 1. The sample comprised peripheral blood or thyroid tissue (not recorded which). This clonotype was sampled from an adult man with Graves' hyperthyroidism. This chain joins TRBV10-3 to TRBJ1-2; the D segment could be TRBD1, given 6 matching bases. CDR3 loop: CAISEGQSKHGYTF. In nucleotide form, the sequence is TGTGCCATCAGTGAGGGACAGTCGAAGCATGGCTACACCTTC.